Listed here are 15 T cell receptor beta chains from one sample, sequenced in a study of radiotherapy plus CTLA-4 blockade in lung cancer. TCRdb's copy holds only in-frame clones and misses some; the assay was immunoSEQ multiplex PCR. The sample holds 50,000 to 65,000 clones, about 80% seen once. The sample was peripheral blood, taken from a patient treated with radiotherapy plus ipilimumab. The receptor source for this set is a human donor with non-small cell lung cancer whose response to radiotherapy plus ipilimumab could not be evaluated.

The chain links TRBV6-5 to TRBJ1-1; D is possibly TRBD1 (6 bases). V lost 4 bases and J lost 1, with 16 bases in between. The germline V gene encodes CDR1 MNHEY and CDR2 SVGAGI. The CDR3 covers 16 residues. DNA for the CDR3: TGTGCCAGCAGTTCTTACTCTGCAGGGGCGAACACTGAAGCTTTCTTT. Its translation is CASSSYSAGANTEAFF.

The CDR3 sequence: CASSPGLAGGRETQYF. CDR3 coding DNA: TGTGCCAGCAGCCCGGGACTAGCGGGAGGTCGAGAGACCCAGTACTTC. The chain links TRBV9 to TRBJ2-5, with TRBD2 matching over 15 bases. The V gene's germline CDR1 is SGDLS and CDR2 YYNGEE. The CDR3 has 16 residues. J lost 4 bases, V lost 4 bases, and 5 bases had no gene match.

In this sample, this clone turned up a few times. The gene calls are TRBV15 and TRBJ2-7; D is possibly TRBD2 (6 bases). The CDR3 length is 14 residues. V dropped 2 bases and J dropped 5 bases, with 13 bases sitting between them. The germline V gene has CDR1 LNHNV and CDR2 YYDKDF (reference sequence). This CDR3 is CATSRFRPGDEQYF. CDR3 coding DNA: TGTGCCACCAGCAGATTCAGGCCGGGGGACGAGCAGTACTTC.

This chain uses TRBV7-2 with TRBJ2-1, with 12 nucleotides matching TRBD2. With 5 bases clipped from V and 3 bases from J, the junction kept 5 bases outside the gene matches. The CDR3 contains 16 residues. Germline CDR1 and CDR2: SGHTA and FQGNSA. The CDR3 protein is CASSPGLAGIYNEQFF. The CDR3 nucleotides read TGTGCCAGCAGCCCGGGACTAGCGGGTATCTACAATGAGCAGTTCTTC.

This chain uses TRBV29-1 with TRBJ2-2; D is ambiguous. Trimming took off 4 bases at V and 6 bases at J, with 9 bases between the two ends. The CDR3 length is 12 residues. CDR1 is SQVTM and CDR2 is ANQGSEA in the germline V gene. Here the CDR3 reads CSVARLAGELFF. DNA of the CDR3: TGCAGCGTTGCCCGATTAGCCGGGGAGCTGTTTTTT.

Here the CDR3 DNA reads TGTGCCAGCAGCCCGGGACAGGGTGTCGAGACCCAGTACTTC. Its protein is CASSPGQGVETQYF. The chain combines TRBV7-9 with TRBJ2-5, with 9 bases matching TRBD1. This CDR3 spans 14 amino acids. V shed 5 bases and J 5 bases; nucleotides not matched to a gene: 6. CDR1 and CDR2 from the germline V gene are SEHNR and FQNEAQ (reference sequence).

V usage is TRBV7-9 and J usage is TRBJ2-7; D perhaps matches TRBD2 (7 bases). Germline V lookup: CDR1 SEHNR, CDR2 FQNEAQ (reference sequence). The CDR3 runs 13 residues. V lost 6 bases to trimming and J lost 4 bases, with 13 bases between them. The CDR3, as DNA: TGTGCCAGCAGTAACGGGGGGCTGTACGAGCAGTACTTC. Its protein product is CASSNGGLYEQYF.

The chain employs TRBV7-9 and TRBJ1-2, with 9 bases fitting TRBD1. V shed 3 bases and J 6 bases; nucleotides not matched to a gene: 5. This CDR3 is built from 14 residues. The V gene's germline CDR1 is SEHNR and CDR2 FQNEAQ (reference sequence). The CDR3 protein is CASSFPGTGNGYTF. In DNA form, the CDR3 reads TGTGCCAGCAGCTTTCCCGGGACAGGGAATGGCTACACCTTC.

The gene calls are TRBV5-5 and TRBJ1-2, with no clear D. Germline V gene data show CDR1 as SGHKS and CDR2 as YYEKEE (reference sequence). Trimming took off 0 bases at V and 4 bases at J, with 13 bases between the two ends. The CDR3 is made up of 15 amino acids. CDR3 in DNA: TGTGCCAGCAGCTTGGGACTCCTATCGTCCTATGGCTACACCTTC. It is translated as CASSLGLLSSYGYTF. Full variable domain (remainder filled in from reference TRBV5-5 and TRBJ1-2): DAGVTQSPTHLIKTRGQQVTLRCSPISGHKSVSWYQQVLGQGPQFIFQYYEKEERGRGNFPDRFSARQFPNYSSELNVNALLLGDSALYLCASSLGLLSSYGYTFGSGTRLTVV.

This chain links TRBV15 with TRBJ2-5; D is possibly TRBD1 (5 bases). TRBJ2-7 matches the DNA end more closely, so the J call is doubtful. CDR3 length equals 13 residues. Germline V gene sequence: CDR1 LNHNV, CDR2 YYDKDF (reference sequence). DNA for the CDR3: TGTGCCACCAGCAGACTCCAGGGATACGAGCAGTACTTC. It is translated as CATSRLQGYEQYF.

The V and J genes are TRBV5-4 and TRBJ2-5; the D is unclear. Germline V CDR1 and CDR2: SGHNT, YYREEE (reference sequence). The V and J ends lost 0 bases and 0 bases respectively, with 9 bases between them. The CDR3 sequence is 15 residues long. CDR3 nucleotide sequence: TGTGCCAGCAGCTTGGGTGCGGCCAACCAAGAGACCCAGTACTTC. This encodes CASSLGAANQETQYF.

The gene calls are TRBV6-5 and TRBJ2-7; 7 bases map to TRBD1. J was trimmed by 3 bases and V by 5 bases; bases with no gene match: 4. This CDR3 has 13 residues. Germline CDR1 is MNHEY and CDR2 is SVGAGI. The CDR3 loop is CASSLTGVYEQYF. The CDR3 nucleotides are TGTGCCAGCAGTCTCACAGGGGTCTACGAGCAGTACTTC.

This clone was observed a single time. V usage is TRBV11-3 and J usage is TRBJ2-1, with D tentatively TRBD2 (7 bases). Trimming shortened V by 5 bases and J by 1 base, and 15 bases separated the two germline ends. The CDR3 runs to 16 residues. The V gene's germline CDR1 is SGHNT and CDR2 YENEEA. As DNA, the CDR3 is TGTGCCAGCAGCCCCAGGGGCGGGGGTTCCTACAATGAGCAGTTCTTC. It codes for CASSPRGGGSYNEQFF.

The rearrangement uses TRBV10-3 and TRBJ1-1, with 9 bases matching TRBD1. The V gene's germline CDR1 is ENHRY and CDR2 SYGVKD. Germline trimming cut 10 bases from V and 0 bases from J; bases unmatched to any gene: 9. The CDR3 totals 15 residues. Written as DNA, the CDR3 is TGTGCCACGGTAGCCGGGACAGGGCTGAACACTGAAGCTTTCTTT. Protein sequence: CATVAGTGLNTEAFF.

The V gene is TRBV11-2, the J gene TRBJ1-2; perhaps TRBD1 as D (6 bases). Germline CDR1 and CDR2: SGHAT and FQNNGV. The V end was cut by 0 bases, the J end by 6 bases, with 20 bases between. This CDR3 is 17 amino acids long. The CDR3 bases are TGTGCCAGCAGCTTAGATCAGGCAGGGGCCGCGTTAAATGGCTACACCTTC. This sequence encodes CASSLDQAGAALNGYTF.